What follows are 14 T cell receptor beta chains derived from one specimen sequenced in a study of cytomegalovirus exposure and HLA in healthy donors. Assay used: immunoSEQ multiplex PCR; TCRdb lists only in-frame clones, some missing. The table lists roughly 200,000 clones, about four fifths of them singletons, with under 3.5% in the top ten. Input material: PBMCs. The source is a woman between 18 and 30 years old in good health and CMV-seropositive.

The chain is built from TRBV13 and TRBJ2-7, with D maybe TRBD2 (6 bases). There are 16 residues in the CDR3. V was cut by 5 bases and J by 0 bases, with 17 bases left in between. The germline gives CDR1 PRHDT, CDR2 FYEKMQ (reference sequence). The CDR3 is CASSLPSSASSYEQYF. In nucleotides, the CDR3 is TGTGCCAGCAGCCTCCCCTCTAGCGCGAGCTCCTACGAGCAGTACTTC.

The chain combines TRBV10-3 with TRBJ2-2; possible D gene TRBD2, 5 bases. This CDR3 region has 15 residues. V was trimmed by 4 bases and J by 7 bases, leaving 16 bases between them. In germline, CDR1 is ENHRY, CDR2 SYGVKD. CDR3 protein: CAISGRRGSDGELFF. The CDR3 nucleotides are TGTGCCATCAGTGGTAGGAGAGGGTCTGACGGGGAGCTGTTTTTT.

The J gene is TRBJ1-1, the V gene TRBV5-6; D may be TRBD1 (6 bases). Between the trimmed V and J ends, which lost 4 bases and 4 bases, there was a span of 11 bases. CDR1 and CDR2 from the germline V gene are SGHDT and YYEEEE. This CDR3 spans 13 amino acids. In DNA, the CDR3 is TGTGCCAGCAGCCGGGGGGGCGGCACTGAAGCTTTCTTT. Its translation is CASSRGGGTEAFF.

This clone showed up just a few times. The chain combines TRBV6-5 with TRBJ1-1; D not certain. This CDR3 region has 15 residues. Germline lookup yields CDR1 MNHEY and CDR2 SVGAGI. Deletions cut 0 bases from V and 1 base from J, with 9 bases between. For the CDR3, the DNA is TGTGCCAGCAGTTACTCGCGACTGGGGAACACTGAAGCTTTCTTT. It encodes CASSYSRLGNTEAFF.

The gene calls are TRBV18 and TRBJ1-2; tentatively, D is TRBD1 (5 bases). This CDR3 comprises 16 residues. The V end was cut by 0 bases, the J end by 6 bases, with 17 bases between. Germline-derived CDR1 and CDR2 are KGHSH and LQKENI. CDR3 loop: CASSPPYGTGVDGYTF. CDR3 sequence (DNA): TGTGCCAGCTCACCACCCTACGGTACAGGAGTAGATGGCTACACCTTC.

V usage is TRBV10-3 and J usage is TRBJ2-7; tentative D call: TRBD1 (6 bases). V was shortened by 6 bases and J by 7 bases, with 19 bases between the two germline ends. The length of the CDR3 is 14 residues. Germline V gives CDR1 ENHRY, CDR2 SYGVKD. The chain's CDR3 is CAIRGVGGSSEQYF. CDR3 coding DNA: TGTGCCATCAGGGGCGTAGGGGGTTCTAGTGAGCAGTACTTC.

This chain uses TRBV5-4 with TRBJ2-3; 10 bases fit TRBD2. V was pared by 4 bases and J by 5 bases, with 7 bases of the junction left unmatched. The CDR3 contains 15 residues. Germline V gene data show CDR1 as SGHNT and CDR2 as YYREEE (reference sequence). CDR3 nucleotide sequence: TGTGCCAGCAGCGCCAGCGGGGGGGGAATAGATACGCAGTATTTT. Protein product: CASSASGGGIDTQYF.

This CDR3 reads CAGSAGPRQPQHF. CDR3 nucleotides: TGTGCAGGATCGGCGGGCCCGCGGCAGCCCCAGCATTTT. The chain couples TRBV19 to TRBJ1-5, with D uncertain. From germline, CDR1 is LNHDA and CDR2 SQIVND (reference sequence). The CDR3 is 13 amino acids.

The rearrangement joins TRBV15 to TRBJ1-5; possibly TRBD1 for D (6 bases). The CDR3 is 14 amino acids. Germline V CDR1 and CDR2: LNHNV, YYDKDF (reference sequence). Between the trimmed V and J ends, which lost 6 bases and 1 base, there was a span of 10 bases. The CDR3 is CATRHRESNQPQHF. DNA for the CDR3: TGTGCCACCAGACACAGGGAAAGCAATCAGCCCCAGCATTTT.

The J gene is TRBJ2-5, the V gene TRBV4-1; TRBD1 matches at 8 bases. Per germline, CDR1 MGHRA and CDR2 YSYEKL. J lost 4 bases, V lost 2 bases, and 12 bases had no gene match. This CDR3 spans 17 amino acids. The CDR3 nucleotides read TGCGCCAGCAGCCAAAGCTCCGGGACAGGAAGTAGAGAGACCCAGTACTTC. Amino acid sequence: CASSQSSGTGSRETQYF.

This clone came up once. The chain uses TRBV7-6 and TRBJ2-5; D perhaps matches TRBD2 (6 bases). Trimming took 1 base from V and 3 from J, leaving 9 bases between them. There are 14 residues in the CDR3. Looked up from germline, CDR1 is SGHVS and CDR2 is FNYEAQ. CDR3 loop: CASSLVTGEETQYF. CDR3 nucleotides: TGTGCCAGCAGCTTAGTGACGGGGGAAGAGACCCAGTACTTC.

Only a few counts were recorded for this clone. The rearrangement uses TRBV6-5 and TRBJ1-1, with D maybe TRBD1 (6 bases). CDR1 is MNHEY and CDR2 is SVGAGI in the germline V gene. V was pared by 5 bases and J by 1 base, with 8 bases between. This CDR3 is built from 13 residues. The chain's CDR3 is CASSRQENTEAFF. The DNA for the CDR3 is TGTGCCAGCAGTCGACAGGAGAACACTGAAGCTTTCTTT.

The table lists this clone with a few counts. This chain joins TRBV5-4 and TRBJ2-5; D unresolved. The V gene's germline CDR1 is SGHNT and CDR2 YYREEE (reference sequence). Deletions cut 9 bases from V and 4 bases from J, with 13 bases between. The CDR3 is 12 residues long. CDR3: CATGWAGETQYF. The DNA of the CDR3 is TGTGCCACTGGGTGGGCCGGAGAGACCCAGTACTTC.

The V gene is TRBV10-2, the J gene TRBJ2-7, with D possibly being TRBD1 (5 bases). This CDR3 region has 12 residues. Germline V CDR1 and CDR2: WSHSY, SAAADI. V was trimmed by 3 bases and J by 3 bases, leaving 6 bases between them. CDR3 loop: CASSEGVYEQYF. CDR3 sequence (DNA): TGCGCCAGCAGTGAAGGGGTCTACGAGCAGTACTTC.